These T cell receptor beta chains were read from a single sample in a study of T cell responses to AZD1222 COVID-19 vaccine. Some clones are missing from TCRdb's copy, which holds only in-frame ones; the method was immunoSEQ multiplex PCR. This table has 80,000 to 95,000 clones, 90% appearing once. The source material was peripheral blood, sampled 28 days after the second AZD1222 dose. All receptors come from an adult who received the AZD1222 COVID-19 vaccine. The CDR3 runs from the conserved cysteine through the conserved F or W. The D gene is left open where the match is weak. Not all rows give a size; the values are once, few, many and, for expanded clones, a class.

size,D,J,V,DNA,CDR3
-,TRBD2,TRBJ2-3,TRBV10-3,TGTGCCATCAGTGAGTGGTCAGCGGGGCCGAACACAGATACGCAGTATTTT,CAISEWSAGPNTDTQYF
-,-,TRBJ1-2,TRBV28,TGTGCCAGCAGTTTATTCCCAGGGGCGACTACTAACTATGGCTACACCTTC,CASSLFPGATTNYGYTF
-,-,TRBJ2-7,TRBV3-1/TRBV3-2,TGTGCCAGCAGCCAAGATCGGGGTTGGGGCGAGCAGTACTTC,CASSQDRGWGEQYF
-,-,TRBJ1-5,TRBV2,TGTGCCAGCAGTGAAGGGTTCGGCAATCAGCCCCAGCATTTT,CASSEGFGNQPQHF
once,-,TRBJ1-3,TRBV5-1,TGCGCCAGCAGCGGAGGGGGGAGCTCTGGAAACACCATATATTTT,CASSGGGSSGNTIYF
-,-,TRBJ1-2,TRBV19,TGTGCCAGTACCGGGACCGCAAGCTATGGCTACACCTTC,CASTGTASYGYTF
-,-,TRBJ2-7,TRBV6-2/TRBV6-3,TGTGCCAGCAGTTACCAGGAGACGGCCGAGCAGTACTTC,CASSYQETAEQYF
-,-,TRBJ2-7,TRBV27,TGTGCCAGCAGTTCGCTCGGGACGCCCACCTACGAGCAGTACTTC,CASSSLGTPTYEQYF
-,-,TRBJ2-3,TRBV27,TGTGCCAGCAGTTTCCATACTAGCACAGATACGCAGTATTTT,CASSFHTSTDTQYF
-,TRBD1,TRBJ2-7,TRBV5-1,TGCGCCAGCAGCTCCGAACTAACCGGGACAGGGTCCTACGAGCAGTACTTC,CASSSELTGTGSYEQYF
-,TRBD1,TRBJ1-2,TRBV5-1,TGCGCCAGCAGTTCGGGGACAGGGGGCGGAAACTATGGCTACACCTTC,CASSSGTGGGNYGYTF
-,-,TRBJ1-4,TRBV19,TGTGCCAGTAGTCCCCTACAAGCGAAACTGTTTTTT,CASSPLQAKLFF
-,TRBD1,TRBJ2-1,TRBV15,TGTGCCACCAGCAGAGATTTACAGGGGTACAATGAGCAGTTCTTC,CATSRDLQGYNEQFF
-,-,TRBJ1-6,TRBV11-2,TGTGCCAGCAGCTCTGACAAATCGGCGCCCCTCCACTTT,CASSSDKSAPLHF
-,-,TRBJ1-1,TRBV2,TGTGCCAGCAGTGTCGGAGGGCCCTTAAACACTGAAGCTTTCTTT,CASSVGGPLNTEAFF
-,-,TRBJ2-1,TRBV7-2,TGTGCCAGCAGCTTAAGTAGGGGAAGGGACAATGAGCAGTTCTTC,CASSLSRGRDNEQFF
-,-,TRBJ1-2,TRBV5-4,TGTGCCAGCAGCTTGGCGCGGAGGACGGGTGGCTACACCTTC,CASSLARRTGGYTF
-,-,TRBJ1-3,TRBV6-5,TGTGCCAGCAGTTACTCGACGGGTCCCTCTGGAAACACCATATATTTT,CASSYSTGPSGNTIYF
once,-,TRBJ1-1,TRBV12-3/TRBV12-4,TGTGCCAGCATTCGGACTGTGAACACTGAAGCTTTCTTT,CASIRTVNTEAFF
-,-,TRBJ2-1,TRBV24-1,TGTGCCACCAGTGATTGGGCCTTATTAGAGCAGTTCTTC,CATSDWALLEQFF
-,TRBD2,TRBJ2-1,TRBV6-5,TGTGCCAGCAGTTTAGCGGGGGGGAACAATGAGCAGTTCTTC,CASSLAGGNNEQFF
once,-,TRBJ2-3,TRBV7-9,TGTGCCAGCAGCTTACTTGTCGACGATACGCAGTATTTT,CASSLLVDDTQYF
-,-,TRBJ1-3,TRBV4-3,TGCGCCAGCAGCCAAGATCTACCCGCTGGAAACACCATATATTTT,CASSQDLPAGNTIYF
-,TRBD2,TRBJ2-3,TRBV7-8,TGTGCCAGCAGCATCCGGGGGGGCGGAGCAGATACGCAGTATTTT,CASSIRGGGADTQYF
-,-,TRBJ1-1,TRBV7-2,TGTGCCAGCGGAATAACCGGGACCGCCTTGAACACTGAAGCTTTCTTT,CASGITGTALNTEAFF
-,-,TRBJ1-4,TRBV10-3,TGTGCCATTAGTGCAACTAATGAAAAACTGTTTTTT,CAISATNEKLFF
-,-,TRBJ1-6,TRBV3-1/TRBV3-2,TGTGCCAGCAGCCCGGGACGGAGTTGTTCACCCCTCCACTTT,CASSPGRSCSPLHF